This T cell receptor (beta chain) was observed in a study of Graves' ophthalmopathy and Graves' hyperthyroidism. Across the whole study: The collection of peripheral blood took place at initial diagnosis, before any treatment. Study-level points and caveats: Ophthalmopathy could be told apart from stable hyperthyroidism by a 13-signature model (under 90% sensitivity, over 65% specificity).

To note about this clonotype: Its antigen is unidentified.

Stable hyperthyroidism meant no progression to ophthalmopathy within 18 months of follow-up. The study amplified TCR beta CDR3 regions using RNA transcripts. The authors performed first-round RT-PCR with HTBI primers and then a second-round multiplex PCR. A single record per CDR3 protein comes from TCRdb applying MiXCR to the multiplex PCR reads. The table lists around 400,000 distinct CDR3 sequences, over 20% of them singletons, with more than 2.5% in the top ten. The TCR comes from a woman between 18 and 29 years old with stable Graves' hyperthyroidism. The sample consisted of peripheral blood.

In DNA, the CDR3 is TGTGCCTGGAGCAGGGGGAGCGACACCGGGGAGCTGTTTTTT. The encoded protein is CAWSRGSDTGELFF. The chain uses TRBV30 and TRBJ2-2; 7 bases agree with TRBD1. Per the germline V gene, CDR1 is GTSNPN and CDR2 is SVGIG (reference sequence). J lost 3 bases, V lost 3 bases, and 4 bases had no gene match. The CDR3 consists of 14 residues.